The next 5 T cell receptor beta chains were all read from a single sample in a study of T-cell reconstitution after alpha-beta-depleted transplantation in children. Researchers prepared the TCRbeta library using unique molecular identifiers, the study reports. TCRdb reprocessed the PCR reads with MiXCR, giving one entry per CDR3 protein. The data contain about 210,000 distinct CDR3 sequences, approximately 17% of them seen just once; the ten biggest clones take up 40% to 50%. Sequencing used PBMCs, mostly from graft donor cells, obtained 360 days after TCRalphabeta/CD19-depleted stem cell transplant. The receptors stem from a male patient aged 2 to 9 who had a stem cell transplant for acute lymphoblastic leukemia, so the T cells may come from the graft donor.

This clonotype was seen a handful of times. The rearrangement links TRBV9 to TRBJ2-2; possibly TRBD1 or TRBD2 for D (6 bases each). The germline CDR1 and CDR2 sequences are SGDLS and YYNGEE. The CDR3 loop spans 15 amino acids. Trimming removed 0 bases at V and 6 bases at J, with 12 bases between. CDR3 coding DNA: TGTGCCAGCAGCGTAGTGTCGGGGGCCCCCGGGGAGCTGTTTTTT. It specifies CASSVVSGAPGELFF.

This clonotype has just a few counts. The CDR3 loop reads CASSLSLVSNEQFF. CDR3 in DNA: TGTGCCAGCAGCTTATCCCTCGTGAGCAATGAGCAGTTCTTC. This rearrangement joins TRBV7-9 to TRBJ2-1; no definite D call. V lost 2 bases to trimming and J lost 6 bases, with 11 bases between them. Germline CDR1 reads SEHNR; CDR2 reads FQNEAQ (reference sequence). The CDR3 has 14 amino acids.

This clonotype was observed many times. The chain's CDR3 is CASIHSGGTSGTQYF. The CDR3 DNA reads as TGTGCCAGCATCCATAGCGGGGGGACATCAGGGACCCAGTACTTC. V gene TRBV3-1 combines with J gene TRBJ2-5, with TRBD2 matching over 10 bases. This CDR3 region has 15 residues. With V trimmed by 7 bases and J by 7 bases, 12 bases remained unmatched. Germline V gene lookup returns CDR1 LGHDT and CDR2 YNNKEL (reference sequence).

This chain joins TRBV2 and TRBJ2-5; perhaps D is TRBD1 or TRBD2 (5 bases each). The CDR3 is 12 residues long. Trimming pared 8 bases from V and 4 bases from J, leaving 11 bases between. Germline assignment: CDR1 SNHLY and CDR2 FYNNEI. CDR3 nucleotides: TGTGCCAGCGGGGGTCTCGGAGAGACCCAGTACTTC. Its translation is CASGGLGETQYF.

This chain connects TRBV30 to TRBJ2-6; 7 bases agree with TRBD2. Germline CDR1 is GTSNPN and CDR2 is SVGIG (reference sequence). Trimming took 2 bases from V and 2 from J; bases not matched to a gene: 0. The CDR3 extends over 14 amino acids. The CDR3 sequence: CAWSRGAGANVLTF. The CDR3 region has the DNA TGTGCCTGGAGTCGGGGGGCTGGGGCCAACGTCCTGACTTTC.